These 8 T cell receptor beta chains originate from one sample sequenced in a study of blood T cell repertoires in COVID-19 (dated by TCRdb to 2018 to 2021). To prepare the library, the immunoSEQ multiplex PCR assay was applied. TCRdb re-hosts the immuneACCESS table, in-frame sequences only. Its copies lack some clones; in the studies checked, an unresolved V gene accounts for under half of them, and the cause for the rest is not known. Counted in this sample were 190,000 or so clones; under 85% of them appeared once. The ten top clones hold around 9.5% of the sample. The sample taken for sequencing was peripheral blood. The receptors stem from a woman older than 75 with acute or convalescent COVID-19.

The genes are TRBV3-1 (or the pseudogene TRBV3-2) and TRBJ1-1; TRBD1 might be the D (5 bases). Germline CDR1 is LGHDT and CDR2 is YNNKEL (reference sequence). The CDR3 extends over 14 amino acids. Trimming took 1 base from V and 4 from J, leaving 10 bases between them. CDR3 loop: CASSQAGQGTEAFF. For the CDR3, the DNA is TGTGCCAGCAGCCAAGCCGGGCAGGGCACTGAAGCTTTCTTT.

This clone was found a few times. V gene TRBV12-3 or TRBV12-4 combines with J gene TRBJ1-1, with TRBD1 as a possible D gene (6 bases). There are 13 residues in the CDR3. V shed 5 bases and J shed 1 base, with 8 bases lying between them. The CDR3 loop reads CASSRTENTEAFF. The CDR3 DNA reads TGTGCCAGCAGTCGGACAGAGAACACTGAAGCTTTCTTT.

The table lists this clone with a count of one. The V call is TRBV3-1 (or the pseudogene TRBV3-2), the J call TRBJ1-1, with D hard to call. Trimming removed 2 bases from V and 2 bases from J, with 15 bases in between. The CDR3 spans 16 residues. CDR1 LGHDT and CDR2 YNNKEL come from the germline V gene (reference sequence). The CDR3 loop is CASSQPSEEVNTEAFF. In nucleotides, the CDR3 is TGTGCCAGCAGCCAACCCTCCGAAGAGGTCAACACTGAAGCTTTCTTT.

This rearrangement joins TRBV10-3 to TRBJ2-3; 9 positions agree with TRBD1. V lost 8 bases, J lost 0 bases, and 9 bases stayed unmatched. Germline CDR1 is ENHRY and CDR2 is SYGVKD. CDR3 length: 16 amino acids. CDR3 region: CAILGTGPASTDTQYF. CDR3 DNA sequence: TGTGCCATCTTGGGGACAGGGCCCGCTAGCACAGATACGCAGTATTTT.

The rearrangement links TRBV19 to TRBJ2-7; a weak D match, TRBD1 (7 bases). V was pared by 3 bases and J by 0 bases, with 15 bases between. This CDR3 region has 16 residues. Germline CDR1 is LNHDA and CDR2 is SQIVND (reference sequence). The CDR3 bases are TGTGCCAGTAGTATCAGGGGGGACTGGAGCTCCTACGAGCAGTACTTC. Amino acids: CASSIRGDWSSYEQYF.

J is TRBJ1-2 and V is TRBV19; 10 positions agree with TRBD1. The CDR3 sequence is 13 residues long. Trimming took 6 bases from V and 3 from J; bases not matched to a gene: 1. Per the germline V gene, CDR1 is LNHDA and CDR2 is SQIVND (reference sequence). The CDR3: CASRGQGHYGYTF. CDR3 coding DNA: TGTGCCAGTAGGGGACAGGGGCACTATGGCTACACCTTC.

The chain links TRBV6-5 to TRBJ1-6; the D is unclear. V lost 6 bases and J lost 0, with 9 bases in between. The CDR3 extends over 15 amino acids. The V gene's germline CDR1 is MNHEY and CDR2 SVGAGI. CDR3 sequence (DNA): TGTGCCAGCAGATATACTGGCTCCTATAATTCACCCCTCCACTTT. Translating it yields CASRYTGSYNSPLHF.

V gene TRBV7-2 combines with J gene TRBJ1-4; TRBD1 aligns across 9 bases. The CDR3 runs 17 residues. Trimming took 5 bases from V and 7 from J; bases not matched to a gene: 14. The germline V gene has CDR1 SGHTA and CDR2 FQGNSA. The CDR3 nucleotides are TGTGCCAGCAGCCCCTACGGGACAGGGCTATTGGTTGAAAAACTGTTTTTT. It specifies CASSPYGTGLLVEKLFF.